One sample yielded the 6 T cell receptor beta chains listed below, sequenced in a study of blood T cell repertoires in COVID-19. Clones were read by immunoSEQ multiplex PCR, and TCRdb kept only the in-frame ones, dropping some. The repertoire holds 75,000 to 100,000 clones, with about 77% as singletons. Sequencing used peripheral blood. These receptors all come from a woman over 75 with acute or convalescent COVID-19.

The J gene is TRBJ2-5, the V gene TRBV19, with D possibly being TRBD2 (6 bases). The germline V gene has CDR1 LNHDA and CDR2 SQIVND (reference sequence). This CDR3 contains 13 residues. Trimming took off 1 base at V and 4 bases at J, with 7 bases between the two ends. For the CDR3, the DNA is TGTGCCAGTAGTATAGGCGGGACAGAGACCCAGTACTTC. It translates to CASSIGGTETQYF.

The chain has TRBV7-2 and TRBJ2-5; no clear D gene. This CDR3 region has 14 residues. The V end lost 4 bases, the J end lost 9 bases, and 18 bases lay between the germline ends. Germline V gene lookup returns CDR1 SGHTA and CDR2 FQGNSA. In DNA form, the CDR3 reads TGTGCCAGCAGCTCCACGACTCCCGGATGGGCCCAGTACTTC. Translation gives CASSSTTPGWAQYF.

The chain employs TRBV10-3 and TRBJ2-3; 9 bases line up with TRBD2. Losses at the gene ends were 2 bases for V and 6 bases for J; bases not matched to a gene: 9. This CDR3 is 16 amino acids long. Germline V gene sequence: CDR1 ENHRY, CDR2 SYGVKD. The CDR3 nucleotides read TGTGCCATCAGTGAGAATAGCGGGGGACAACCCGATACGCAGTATTTT. Its protein product is CAISENSGGQPDTQYF.

The chain has TRBV4-3 and TRBJ1-6; no clear D. Germline V gives CDR1 LGHNA, CDR2 YSLEER. Trimming cost V 0 bases and J 0 bases, with 9 bases left between them. This CDR3 comprises 17 residues. CDR3 region: CASSQEVDSSYNSPLHF. Written as DNA, the CDR3 is TGCGCCAGCAGCCAAGAGGTTGATAGCTCCTATAATTCACCCCTCCACTTT.

The V and J genes are TRBV7-2 and TRBJ1-1, with 9 bases identical to TRBD1. Germline V gene lookup returns CDR1 SGHTA and CDR2 FQGNSA. This CDR3 spans 14 amino acids. Trimming removed 3 bases from V and 7 bases from J; junction bases left unmatched: 6. The CDR3 loop reads CASSFQQGASEAFF. The CDR3 coding sequence is TGTGCCAGCAGCTTTCAACAGGGGGCTAGTGAAGCTTTCTTT. Filled out from reference TRBV7-2 and TRBJ1-1, the complete variable domain reads GAGVSQSPSNKVTEKGKDVELRCDPISGHTALYWYRQSLGQGLEFLIYFQGNSAPDKSGLPSDRFSAERTGGSVSTLTIQRTQQEDSAVYLCASSFQQGASEAFFGQGTRLTVV.

CDR3 DNA: TGTGCCAGCAGCCTTATAGCGGCTTTCAATGAGCAGTTCTTC. Its protein is CASSLIAAFNEQFF. The V and J genes are TRBV7-2 and TRBJ2-1, with D possibly TRBD2 on 6 matching bases. The CDR3 consists of 14 residues. V lost 5 bases to trimming and J lost 6 bases, with 14 bases between them. Germline CDR1 and CDR2: SGHTA and FQGNSA.